This T cell receptor beta chain was sequenced for a study of CD8+CD57+ T cells in acquired aplastic anemia. Overall study context: Mean yield of DNA from sorted CD4+ and CD8+ cells was 3.2 ug. CD4+ cells from healthy donors averaged approximately 9.8 million reads. Study results and limitations: The number of CD8+ CDR3 sequences shared by patients and controls was around 30. Patients and controls had CD8+ Simpson's diversity values that were not significantly distinct.

The CDR3 has 14 amino acids. Trimming removed 2 bases at V and 8 bases at J, with 15 bases between. CDR1 and CDR2 (germline): SGHTA, FQGNSA. Template material for TCR beta VDJ and CDR3 profiling consisted of genomic DNA. TCRdb re-called the reads through MiXCR, storing one row per CDR3 protein. The sample yields 400,000 to 450,000 distinct CDR3 sequences, 65% to 75% seen once. A remark on this clonotype: Its antigen remains unknown.

This TCR came from a human donor in good health, serving as a control. This rearrangement joins TRBV7-2 to TRBJ1-2; D uncertain. Sequencing used sorted CD4+, CD8+, or CD8+CD57+ T cells (not recorded which) from PBMCs. The CDR3 is CASSLTSPGYGYTF. The CDR3 region has the DNA TGTGCCAGCAGCTTAACCTCCCCAGGTTACGGCTACACCTTC. Looking up the rest from reference TRBV7-2 and TRBJ1-2 gives the full variable domain: GAGVSQSPSNKVTEKGKDVELRCDPISGHTALYWYRQSLGQGLEFLIYFQGNSAPDKSGLPSDRFSAERTGGSVSTLTIQRTQQEDSAVYLCASSLTSPGYGYTFGSGTRLTVV.